This entry lists 10 T cell receptor beta chains sequenced from one sample in a study of human T cells and chemical hapten exposure. TCRdb used MiXCR to reprocess the 5' RACE reads, holding one entry per CDR3 protein. The sample includes 110,000 or so distinct CDR3 sequences, 19% of them seen just once. Sequencing started from total RNA isolated from unfractionated whole blood. These receptors were obtained from a human donor in good health.

This clonotype was recorded many times. The chain has TRBV28 and TRBJ2-3, with unresolved D. Looked up from germline, CDR1 is MDHEN and CDR2 is SYDVKM. V was clipped by 3 bases and J by 6 bases, with 19 bases between them. The CDR3 extends over 16 amino acids. The CDR3 sequence: CASSLGSLVRSDTQYF. DNA for the CDR3: TGTGCCAGCAGTTTGGGTTCTCTAGTGAGATCGGATACGCAGTATTTT.

This clonotype was counted between two and nine times. The chain links TRBV29-1 to TRBJ2-3, with D perhaps matching TRBD2 (6 bases). There are 13 residues in the CDR3. Germline values: CDR1 SQVTM, CDR2 ANQGSEA. Trimming removed 6 bases at V and 7 bases at J, with 17 bases between. The CDR3, as DNA: TGCAGCGTAGAGGACGGGGGAGTAAATACGCAGTATTTT. Translated, it gives CSVEDGGVNTQYF.

The genes are TRBV25-1 and TRBJ2-7, with 9 bases fitting TRBD1. The V gene end was trimmed by 4 bases and the J gene end by 6 bases; junction bases not matched to a gene: 7. The CDR3 is 14 residues long. In germline, CDR1 is MGHDK, CDR2 SYGVNS. CDR3 sequence (DNA): TGTGCCAGCAGTGCACCGGGACAGGGTACCGAGCAGTACTTC. Protein sequence: CASSAPGQGTEQYF.

The CDR3: CASSPGQGFSTDTQYF. DNA of the CDR3: TGTGCCAGCAGCCCGGGACAGGGCTTCAGCACAGATACGCAGTATTTT. The chain recombines TRBV2 with TRBJ2-3, with TRBD1 matching over 9 bases. The length of the CDR3 is 16 residues. Unmatched junction bases numbered 7, after V lost 6 bases and J lost 0 bases. In germline, CDR1 is SNHLY, CDR2 FYNNEI.

This chain uses TRBV12-3 or TRBV12-4 with TRBJ2-7, with D possibly TRBD1 on 6 matching bases. The CDR3 covers 15 residues. V shed 5 bases and J shed 6 bases, with 20 bases lying between them. Here the CDR3 reads CASSPQGQVSGEQYF. The CDR3 coding sequence is TGTGCCAGCAGTCCACAGGGTCAGGTTTCGGGCGAGCAGTACTTC.

This clonotype was detected only a few times. The gene calls are TRBV20-1 and TRBJ1-1; D gene unclear. Trimming stripped 0 bases from V and 8 bases from J, with 7 bases between. CDR1 and CDR2 (germline): DFQATT, SNEGSKA (reference sequence). The CDR3 sequence is 11 residues long. This CDR3 reads CSAREGREAFF. CDR3 sequence (DNA): TGCAGTGCTAGAGAAGGCAGGGAAGCTTTCTTT.

The V and J genes are TRBV6-2 or TRBV6-3 and TRBJ2-1; a possible D gene is TRBD2 (6 bases). Trimming removed 6 bases at V and 10 bases at J, with 28 bases between. This CDR3 region has 17 residues. The germline CDR1 and CDR2 sequences are MNHEY and SVGEGT. This CDR3 reads CASSPEGPGIMAGEQFF. The CDR3 region has the DNA TGTGCCAGCAGCCCCGAGGGACCGGGTATTATGGCGGGAGAGCAGTTCTTC.

The rearrangement joins TRBV7-2 to TRBJ1-1; the match to TRBD1 covers 8 bases. The CDR3 loop spans 13 amino acids. In germline, CDR1 is SGHTA, CDR2 FQGNSA. Unmatched junction bases numbered 5, after V lost 0 bases and J lost 11 bases. CDR3 nucleotide sequence: TGTGCCAGCAGCTTAGCCAGGGGGCGCGAGGCTTTCTTT. Residues: CASSLARGREAFF.

There are a few counts of this clonotype. J is TRBJ2-4 and V is TRBV28; 11 bases are a match to TRBD2. V shed 2 bases and J 0 bases; nucleotides not matched to a gene: 18. Germline lookup yields CDR1 MDHEN and CDR2 SYDVKM. The CDR3 is made up of 22 amino acids. CDR3 nucleotides: TGTGCCAGCAGTTTACACCTCGGCCGGGATAGCGGGAGGGCGGGAGCCAAAAACATTCAGTACTTC. Residues: CASSLHLGRDSGRAGAKNIQYF. Together with reference TRBV28 and TRBJ2-4, the CDR3 gives the full variable domain: DVKVTQSSRYLVKRTGEKVFLECVQDMDHENMFWYRQDPGLGLRLIYFSYDVKMKEKGDIPEGYSVSREKKERFSLILESASTNQTSMYLCASSLHLGRDSGRAGAKNIQYFGAGTRLSVL.

This rearrangement joins TRBV5-4 to TRBJ2-2; maybe TRBD2 (6 bases). Trimming removed 1 base from V and 7 bases from J, with 17 bases in between. The CDR3 is 16 residues long. The germline V gene encodes CDR1 SGHNT and CDR2 YYREEE (reference sequence). The CDR3 loop reads CASSLWPQGGIGELFF. The CDR3 DNA is TGTGCCAGCAGCTTGTGGCCGCAGGGAGGCATCGGGGAGCTGTTTTTT.